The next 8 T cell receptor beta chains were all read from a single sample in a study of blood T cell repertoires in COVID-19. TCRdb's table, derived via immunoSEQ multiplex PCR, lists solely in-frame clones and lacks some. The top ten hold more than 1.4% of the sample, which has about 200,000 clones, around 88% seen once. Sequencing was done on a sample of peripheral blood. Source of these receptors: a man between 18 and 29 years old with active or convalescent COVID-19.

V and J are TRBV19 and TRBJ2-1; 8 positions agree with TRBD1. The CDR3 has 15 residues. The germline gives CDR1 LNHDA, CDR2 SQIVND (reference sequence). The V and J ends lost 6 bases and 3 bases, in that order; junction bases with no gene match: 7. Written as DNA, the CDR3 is TGTGCCAGTAGACTAACAGGGGGTCTCTACAATGAGCAGTTCTTC. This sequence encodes CASRLTGGLYNEQFF. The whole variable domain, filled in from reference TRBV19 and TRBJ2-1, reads DGGITQSPKYLFRKEGQNVTLSCEQNLNHDAMYWYRQDPGQGLRLIYYSQIVNDFQKGDIAEGYSVSREKKESFPLTVTSAQKNPTAFYLCASRLTGGLYNEQFFGPGTRLTVL.

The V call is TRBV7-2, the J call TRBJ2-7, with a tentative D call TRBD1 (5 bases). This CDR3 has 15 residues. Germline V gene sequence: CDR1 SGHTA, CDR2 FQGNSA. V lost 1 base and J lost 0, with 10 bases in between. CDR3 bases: TGTGCCAGCAGCTTAGTCCCCGACAGCTCCTACGAGCAGTACTTC. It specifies CASSLVPDSSYEQYF.

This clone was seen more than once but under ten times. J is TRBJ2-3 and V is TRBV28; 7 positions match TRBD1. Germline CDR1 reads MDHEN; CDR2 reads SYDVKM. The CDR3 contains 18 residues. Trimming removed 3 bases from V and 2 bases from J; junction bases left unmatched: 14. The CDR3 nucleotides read TGTGCCAGCAGTTTCTTGGTAGTCGGGACAGTTGTCACAGATACGCAGTATTTT. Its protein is CASSFLVVGTVVTDTQYF. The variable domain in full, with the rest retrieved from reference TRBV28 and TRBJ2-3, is DVKVTQSSRYLVKRTGEKVFLECVQDMDHENMFWYRQDPGLGLRLIYFSYDVKMKEKGDIPEGYSVSREKKERFSLILESASTNQTSMYLCASSFLVVGTVVTDTQYFGPGTRLTVL.

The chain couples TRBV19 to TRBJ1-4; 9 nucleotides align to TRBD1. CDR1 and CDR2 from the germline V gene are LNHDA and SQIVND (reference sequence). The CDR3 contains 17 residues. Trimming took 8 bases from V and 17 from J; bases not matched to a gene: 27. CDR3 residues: CASGPKTPGTGYLSLFF. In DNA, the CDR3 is TGTGCCAGTGGCCCGAAGACTCCCGGGACAGGGTACCTCTCTCTTTTTTTT. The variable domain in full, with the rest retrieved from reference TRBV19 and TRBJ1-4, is DGGITQSPKYLFRKEGQNVTLSCEQNLNHDAMYWYRQDPGQGLRLIYYSQIVNDFQKGDIAEGYSVSREKKESFPLTVTSAQKNPTAFYLCASGPKTPGTGYLSLFFGSGTQLSVL.

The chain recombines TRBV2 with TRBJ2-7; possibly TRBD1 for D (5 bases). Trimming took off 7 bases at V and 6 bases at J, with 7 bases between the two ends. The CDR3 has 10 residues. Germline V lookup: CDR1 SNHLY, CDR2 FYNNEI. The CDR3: CASIGVEQYF. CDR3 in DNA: TGTGCCAGCATAGGGGTCGAGCAGTACTTC.

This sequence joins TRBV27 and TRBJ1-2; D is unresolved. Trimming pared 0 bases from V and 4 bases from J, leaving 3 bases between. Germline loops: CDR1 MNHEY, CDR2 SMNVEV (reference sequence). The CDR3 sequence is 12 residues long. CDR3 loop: CASSLSGYGYTF. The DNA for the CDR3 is TGTGCCAGCAGTTTATCCGGCTATGGCTACACCTTC.

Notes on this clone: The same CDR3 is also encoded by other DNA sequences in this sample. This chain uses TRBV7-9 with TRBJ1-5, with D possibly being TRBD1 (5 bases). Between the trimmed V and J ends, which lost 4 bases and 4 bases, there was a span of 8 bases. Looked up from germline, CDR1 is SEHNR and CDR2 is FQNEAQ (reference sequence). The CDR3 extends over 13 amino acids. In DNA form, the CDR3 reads TGTGCCAGCAGCTCCCAGGGAAATCAGCCCCAGCATTTT. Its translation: CASSSQGNQPQHF. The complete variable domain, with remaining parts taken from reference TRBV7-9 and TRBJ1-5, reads DTGVSQNPRHKITKRGQNVTFRCDPISEHNRLYWYRQTLGQGPEFLTYFQNEAQLEKSRLLSDRFSAERPKGSFSTLEIQRTEQGDSAMYLCASSSQGNQPQHFGDGTRLSIL.

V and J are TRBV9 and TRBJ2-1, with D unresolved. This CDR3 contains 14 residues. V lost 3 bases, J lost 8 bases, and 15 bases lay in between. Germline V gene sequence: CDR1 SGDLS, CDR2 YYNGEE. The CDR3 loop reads CASSAPSSGHEQFF. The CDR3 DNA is TGTGCCAGCAGCGCTCCATCTAGTGGTCATGAGCAGTTCTTC. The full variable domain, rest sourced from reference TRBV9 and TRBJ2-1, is DSGVTQTPKHLITATGQRVTLRCSPRSGDLSVYWYQQSLDQGLQFLIQYYNGEERAKGNILERFSAQQFPDLHSELNLSSLELGDSALYFCASSAPSSGHEQFFGPGTRLTVL.